This T cell receptor (beta chain) derives from a study of T cells in Graves' hyperthyroidism and ophthalmopathy. RNA transcripts provided the source from which TCR beta CDR3 regions were amplified. Initially, a first-round RT-PCR of the TCR CDR3 employed the HTBI primer set. TCRdb processed the multiplex PCR reads anew with MiXCR; each CDR3 protein has one entry. The table shows around 350,000 distinct CDR3 sequences, with roughly 13% occurring only once. This clonotype came up a few times. The CDR3 totals 18 residues. Trimming took 1 base from V and 0 from J; bases not matched to a gene: 5. Germline values: CDR1 SGHKS, CDR2 YYEKEE (reference sequence).

This chain links TRBV5-5 with TRBJ2-6; the match to TRBD1 covers 9 bases. The sequenced sample consisted of blood. The source is a woman aged 18-35 years with Graves' hyperthyroidism. The CDR3 DNA sequence: TGTGCCAGCAGCTTGTCTGGGACAGGGAGCTCTGGGGCCAACGTCCTGACTTTC. This encodes CASSLSGTGSSGANVLTF.